This T cell receptor (beta chain) was recorded in a study of OX40 agonist ivuxolimab in advanced cancers. Overall study: It was ivuxolimab, an agonistic anti-OX40 (CD134) antibody, that patients were treated with. Having had anti-PD-1, anti-PD-L1 or anti-CTLA-4 therapy before was allowed, and about 42% had some. Study outcomes and limitations: There were, on average, more expanded clones in CD8+ T cells than in CD4+. Clonal expansion from baseline to week 6 occurred in both CD4+ and CD8+ T cells.

The sample holds a few counts of this clone. Its antigen is still unknown. Using immunoSEQ multiplex PCR, the repertoire was profiled, and TCRdb retains in-frame clones only, with some absent. The table includes about 81,000 clones, roughly 80% detected once. The starting material was CD4+ or CD8+ T cells sorted from blood, obtained in a trial of the OX40 agonist ivuxolimab. The sequence was collected from an adult with an advanced solid tumor such as melanoma, head and neck, liver or kidney cancer.

The CDR3 region is CASSVRGLNTEAFF. The DNA for the CDR3 is TGTGCCAGCAGTGTTAGGGGGTTGAACACTGAAGCTTTCTTT. The V call is TRBV6-1, the J call TRBJ1-1; weak D call: TRBD1 (6 bases). CDR3 length: 14 amino acids. Germline CDR1 is MNHNS and CDR2 is SASEGT. V shed 4 bases and J shed 0 bases, with 9 bases lying between them.